The 14 T cell receptor beta chains in this list originate from one sample, sequenced in a study of response to subunit inactivated influenza vaccine (dated by TCRdb to the late 2010s). Receptor libraries were prepared by RT-PCR. Reads for this sample came from an Illumina HiSeq 2500. TCRdb ran its own pipeline on the public reads, namely fastp trimming at Q25 and MiXCR clone calling, and kept in-frame beta chains. A single entry per CDR3 protein holds the most common genes and DNA from its merged rows. For this sample the table gives hundreds of thousands of distinct CDR3 sequences, of which over 9% were detected only once. Clones ranked in the top ten supply more than 9.5% of the sample. This sample was shared with a second study, whose subject was T cells expressing NK-cell markers. Drawing on the second study: TCR beta cDNA libraries were made by 5'RACE template switching that added a universal primer site and unique molecular identifiers.

The sequenced sample was PBMCs from blood, obtained on the day of vaccination. These receptor sequences come from a man over 45 who received an inactivated influenza vaccine. Donor details come from another sample of the same person, matched by shared clones.

This clonotype has ten or more counts. The CDR3 region is CASRGTGGNQPQHF. For the CDR3, the DNA is TGTGCCAGCAGGGGGACAGGGGGCAATCAGCCCCAGCATTTT. J is TRBJ1-5 and V is TRBV12-3 or TRBV12-4, with TRBD1 matching over 10 bases. The CDR3 covers 14 residues. Trimming took 6 bases from V and 2 from J; bases not matched to a gene: 1.

This clonotype came up a few times. The chain couples TRBV29-1 to TRBJ2-5, with D hard to call. The CDR3 length is 14 residues. V lost 0 bases and J 2 bases, leaving 10 bases between the germline ends. Germline CDR1 and CDR2: SQVTM and ANQGSEA. DNA of the CDR3: TGCAGCGTTGAAGATCAGGCCATTCAAGAGACCCAGTACTTC. Residues: CSVEDQAIQETQYF.

This clonotype was recorded a few times. This CDR3 reads CAWTRRAVDTQYF. As DNA, the CDR3 is TGTGCCTGGACAAGACGCGCGGTAGATACGCAGTATTTT. This rearrangement joins TRBV30 to TRBJ2-3, with D hard to call. The V and J ends lost 4 bases and 5 bases respectively, with 13 bases between them. Germline V gene data show CDR1 as GTSNPN and CDR2 as SVGIG (reference sequence). The CDR3 is made up of 13 amino acids.

This clonotype has more than one count but fewer than ten. This rearrangement joins TRBV5-4 to TRBJ2-7; D possibly corresponds to TRBD1 (6 bases). This CDR3 is built from 13 residues. V was shortened by 2 bases and J by 5 bases, with 11 bases between the two germline ends. CDR1 SGHNT and CDR2 YYREEE come from the germline V gene (reference sequence). CDR3 sequence (DNA): TGTGCCAGCAGCTTTGCAACAGGGAACGAGCAGTACTTC. Translating it yields CASSFATGNEQYF. The full variable domain, completed using reference TRBV5-4 and TRBJ2-7, is ETGVTQSPTHLIKTRGQQVTLRCSSQSGHNTVSWYQQALGQGPQFIFQYYREEENGRGNFPPRFSGLQFPNYSSELNVNALELDDSALYLCASSFATGNEQYFGPGTRLTVT.

V and J are TRBV6-6 and TRBJ1-1; the D gene is possibly TRBD1 (5 bases). Germline V gene data show CDR1 as MNHNY and CDR2 as SVGAGI (reference sequence). The CDR3 length is 12 residues. V was clipped by 11 bases and J by 2 bases, with 12 bases between them. For the CDR3, the DNA is TGTGCCCTAAAGACAGAAAACACTGAAGCTTTCTTT. Amino acids: CALKTENTEAFF.

This clonotype appeared a few times. The V call is TRBV9, the J call TRBJ2-1; no reliable D call. The germline gives CDR1 SGDLS, CDR2 YYNGEE. This CDR3 contains 15 residues. Deletions cut 4 bases from V and 2 bases from J, with 13 bases between. The DNA for the CDR3 is TGTGCCAGCAGCCCCACGGCGGAAACCTACAATGAGCAGTTCTTC. This gives the protein CASSPTAETYNEQFF.

V usage is TRBV28 and J usage is TRBJ1-2, with TRBD1 identical over 7 bases. J lost 2 bases, V lost 6 bases, and 9 bases had no gene match. Germline CDR1 MDHEN, CDR2 SYDVKM. The CDR3 loop spans 15 amino acids. The CDR3 reads CASSPQGMGNYGYTF. CDR3 coding DNA: TGTGCCAGCAGCCCACAGGGGATGGGGAACTATGGCTACACCTTC.

The chain carries TRBV28 and TRBJ1-2, with TRBD1 matching over 8 bases. CDR1 MDHEN and CDR2 SYDVKM come from the germline V gene. J was trimmed by 2 bases and V by 6 bases; bases with no gene match: 5. This CDR3 comprises 14 residues. For the CDR3, the DNA is TGTGCCAGCAGAACAGGGGGATTAAACTATGGCTACACCTTC. This sequence encodes CASRTGGLNYGYTF.

This clonotype came up a few times. This chain joins TRBV12-3 or TRBV12-4 and TRBJ2-4; 11 nucleotides align to TRBD2. J was trimmed by 0 bases and V by 0 bases; bases with no gene match: 4. There are 18 residues in the CDR3. The CDR3 loop is CASSLALAGGLAKNIQYF. The DNA for the CDR3 is TGTGCCAGCAGTTTAGCGCTAGCGGGGGGACTAGCCAAAAACATTCAGTACTTC.

The chain links TRBV7-3 to TRBJ2-1, with a tentative D call TRBD2 (6 bases). Per germline, CDR1 SGHTA and CDR2 FQGTGA. The CDR3 loop spans 13 amino acids. Trimming took off 0 bases at V and 8 bases at J, with 8 bases between the two ends. As DNA, the CDR3 is TGTGCCAGCAGCTTAACCCAGCGGGATGAGCAGTTCTTC. It yields the protein CASSLTQRDEQFF.

V and J are TRBV12-3 or TRBV12-4 and TRBJ1-4; no definite D call. Trimming shortened V by 1 base and J by 4 bases, and 10 bases separated the two germline ends. The CDR3 has 15 residues. In nucleotides, the CDR3 is TGTGCCAGCAGTTTAGAACCGCAGAATAATGAAAAACTGTTTTTT. As protein: CASSLEPQNNEKLFF.

Of note for this clonotype: A much more abundant neighbour one base away suggests this may be a read error. This chain uses TRBV29-1 with TRBJ2-5; unclear D gene. Germline CDR1 reads SQVTM; CDR2 reads ANQGSEA. The CDR3 extends over 12 amino acids. The CDR3 region has the DNA TGCTGCGTTGTTATGACCCAAGAGACCCAGTACTTC. Translating it yields CCVVMTQETQYF.

V is TRBV6-2 or TRBV6-3 and J is TRBJ2-7; no clear D gene. The CDR3 covers 12 residues. V lost 6 bases, J lost 6 bases, and 12 bases lay in between. The germline gives CDR1 MNHEY, CDR2 SVGEGT. The CDR3 nucleotides are TGTGCCAGCAGCCTTCCCCCGCTCGAGCAGTACTTC. This sequence encodes CASSLPPLEQYF.

This clonotype has just a few counts. This chain uses TRBV20-1 with TRBJ2-7, with D maybe TRBD2 (5 bases). The germline V gene has CDR1 DFQATT and CDR2 SNEGSKA (reference sequence). This CDR3 has 14 residues. V was clipped by 6 bases and J by 2 bases, with 17 bases between them. CDR3 coding DNA: TGCAGTGCCCTGGAGCCGGGGTCGACCTACGAGCAGTACTTC. Amino acid sequence: CSALEPGSTYEQYF.